These 25 T cell receptor beta chains came from one sample sequenced in a study of response to subunit inactivated influenza vaccine. TCRdb called the RT-PCR reads again in MiXCR, with one record for every CDR3 protein. The profile shows about 650,000 distinct CDR3 sequences, around 15% of them singletons. This material consisted of PBMCs from blood, taken 14 to 15 days before vaccination. The receptors shown here come from a middle-aged man who received an inactivated influenza vaccine.

The chain joins TRBV10-3 to TRBJ2-7; 9 positions agree with TRBD1. Germline lookup yields CDR1 ENHRY and CDR2 SYGVKD. CDR3 length: 15 residues. With 3 bases clipped from V and 3 bases from J, the junction kept 6 bases outside the gene matches. The CDR3 sequence is CAISDPRTGDYEQYF. CDR3 coding DNA: TGTGCCATCAGTGATCCCAGGACAGGGGACTACGAGCAGTACTTC.

This clonotype was recorded many times. The J gene is TRBJ2-7, the V gene TRBV2, with no clear D. This CDR3 comprises 14 residues. The germline CDR1 and CDR2 sequences are SNHLY and FYNNEI. V dropped 4 bases and J dropped 3 bases, with 13 bases sitting between them. This chain's CDR3 is CASSGTAGIYEQYF. The CDR3 DNA reads TGTGCCAGCAGTGGGACGGCAGGAATCTACGAGCAGTACTTC.

This clonotype has only a few counts. This chain uses TRBV5-5 with TRBJ2-7, with 7 positions matching TRBD1. J lost 0 bases, V lost 4 bases, and 10 bases had no gene match. Germline V gene lookup returns CDR1 SGHKS and CDR2 YYEKEE (reference sequence). The CDR3 runs to 16 residues. Written as DNA, the CDR3 is TGTGCCAGCAGCCCGGTACAGGGGCGACTCTCCTACGAGCAGTACTTC. Translating gives CASSPVQGRLSYEQYF.

This clonotype came up a few times. The CDR3 sequence is CASSDSGQPQHF. The CDR3 nucleotides read TGTGCCAGCAGTGATTCGGGACAGCCCCAGCATTTT. The chain recombines TRBV25-1 with TRBJ1-5; D ambiguous. The germline V gene encodes CDR1 MGHDK and CDR2 SYGVNS. The CDR3 covers 12 residues. V was trimmed by 3 bases and J by 7 bases, leaving 7 bases between them. Together with reference TRBV25-1 and TRBJ1-5, the CDR3 gives the full variable domain: EADIYQTPRYLVIGTGKKITLECSQTMGHDKMYWYQQDPGMELHLIHYSYGVNSTEKGDLSSESTVSRIRTEHFPLTLESARPSHTSQYLCASSDSGQPQHFGDGTRLSIL.

This clonotype has only a few counts. The chain carries TRBV27 and TRBJ2-1, with D possibly matching TRBD1 (5 bases). Germline V gene sequence: CDR1 MNHEY, CDR2 SMNVEV (reference sequence). This CDR3 region has 15 residues. The V end was cut by 2 bases, the J end by 5 bases, with 13 bases between. The CDR3 spells CASSLGASPHNEQFF. The CDR3 region has the DNA TGTGCCAGCAGTTTAGGGGCTAGTCCCCACAATGAGCAGTTCTTC.

The chain couples TRBV6-1 to TRBJ2-5; D may be TRBD2 (5 bases). CDR1 is MNHNS, CDR2 SASEGT, per germline. This CDR3 contains 14 residues. The germline V and J ends were trimmed by 8 bases and 1 base, with 14 bases remaining between them. CDR3 amino acids: CASRGRTFQETQYF. CDR3 coding DNA: TGTGCCAGCCGGGGAAGGACCTTCCAAGAGACCCAGTACTTC.

V is TRBV14 and J is TRBJ2-3, with D tentatively TRBD1 (6 bases). V was trimmed by 1 base and J by 6 bases, leaving 20 bases between them. Germline CDR1 reads SGHDN; CDR2 reads FVKESK. The CDR3 consists of 17 residues. CDR3 residues: CASSQVNALGGRDTQYF. CDR3 nucleotides: TGTGCCAGCAGCCAAGTCAACGCTTTAGGGGGACGGGATACGCAGTATTTT.

This clonotype was counted between two and nine times. CDR3 amino acids: CASSPTDNQPQHF. In DNA, the CDR3 is TGTGCCAGCAGCCCGACGGATAATCAGCCCCAGCATTTT. The chain has TRBV3-1 and TRBJ1-5; D gene ambiguous. The CDR3 contains 13 residues. The germline CDR1 and CDR2 sequences are LGHDT and YNNKEL (reference sequence). Trimming shortened V by 4 bases and J by 4 bases, and 8 bases separated the two germline ends.

This clonotype was counted ten times or more. The chain recombines TRBV28 with TRBJ1-4; D is unclear. From germline, CDR1 is MDHEN and CDR2 SYDVKM. This CDR3 spans 14 amino acids. V lost 7 bases and J 7 bases, leaving 16 bases between the germline ends. The CDR3 nucleotides are TGTGCCAGCATCCTCGCCGGGAGTGGTGAAAAACTGTTTTTT. This codes for CASILAGSGEKLFF. Based on the CDR3 plus reference TRBV28 and TRBJ1-4, the full variable domain is DVKVTQSSRYLVKRTGEKVFLECVQDMDHENMFWYRQDPGLGLRLIYFSYDVKMKEKGDIPEGYSVSREKKERFSLILESASTNQTSMYLCASILAGSGEKLFFGSGTQLSVL.

The chain combines TRBV28 with TRBJ2-7, with 10 bases identical to TRBD1. The ends lost 9 bases at V and 8 bases at J; junction bases unmatched: 10. Germline V gene data show CDR1 as MDHEN and CDR2 as SYDVKM. The CDR3 sequence is 13 residues long. The chain's CDR3 is CASWDRGPAKQYF. The CDR3, as DNA: TGTGCCAGTTGGGACAGGGGTCCCGCAAAGCAGTACTTC.

This clonotype occurred a few times. The chain links TRBV28 to TRBJ1-5; 8 nucleotides match TRBD1. Germline CDR1 and CDR2: MDHEN and SYDVKM. This CDR3 region has 14 residues. The V gene end was trimmed by 7 bases and the J gene end by 7 bases; junction bases not matched to a gene: 9. The CDR3 here is CASKTGDLYQPQHF. CDR3 DNA sequence: TGTGCCAGCAAGACAGGGGATTTGTACCAGCCCCAGCATTTT.

The chain joins TRBV28 to TRBJ2-4, with D unresolved. The CDR3 is 16 residues long. Trimming removed 1 base at V and 1 base at J, with 11 bases between. CDR1 and CDR2 (germline): MDHEN, SYDVKM. CDR3 in amino acids: CASSLSPTGAKNIQYF. The DNA of the CDR3 is TGTGCCAGCAGTTTATCCCCCACCGGGGCCAAAAACATTCAGTACTTC.

J is TRBJ2-7 and V is TRBV20-1; D possibly uses TRBD1 or TRBD2 (6 bases each). V lost 4 bases to trimming and J lost 3 bases, with 13 bases between them. CDR3 length equals 13 residues. Germline lookup yields CDR1 DFQATT and CDR2 SNEGSKA (reference sequence). CDR3 sequence reads: CSAIGGILYEQYF. CDR3 nucleotide sequence: TGCAGTGCTATAGGGGGGATCCTCTACGAGCAGTACTTC.

This clonotype was detected a few times. The rearrangement links TRBV7-8 to TRBJ1-5, with D perhaps matching TRBD1 (6 bases). The CDR3 is 14 amino acids. CDR1 SGHVS and CDR2 FQNEAQ come from the germline V gene. Between the trimmed V and J ends, which lost 4 bases and 6 bases, there was a span of 13 bases. The CDR3 coding sequence is TGTGCCAGCAGCTACAGGGTGCACGGTCAGCCCCAGCATTTT. This translates into CASSYRVHGQPQHF.

This clonotype showed up just a few times. This rearrangement joins TRBV5-1 to TRBJ2-7; 14 bases are a match to TRBD2. CDR1 and CDR2 (germline): SGHRS, YFSETQ. V was pared by 2 bases and J by 1 base, with 2 bases of the junction left unmatched. CDR3 size: 16 residues. DNA of the CDR3: TGCGCCAGCAGCTTCGGGACTAGCGGGAGTTCCTACGAGCAGTACTTC. This encodes CASSFGTSGSSYEQYF.

This clonotype occurred a few times. The V gene is TRBV3-1, the J gene TRBJ2-3; no definite D call. The germline V gene has CDR1 LGHDT and CDR2 YNNKEL (reference sequence). Trimming stripped 1 base from V and 8 bases from J, with 7 bases between. The CDR3 extends over 12 amino acids. As DNA, the CDR3 is TGTGCCAGCAGCCAAGTCAAGGGTACGCAGTATTTT. It specifies CASSQVKGTQYF.

The V call is TRBV12-3 or TRBV12-4, the J call TRBJ2-7; a weak D match, TRBD1 (5 bases). This CDR3 has 14 amino acids. Trimming cost V 3 bases and J 3 bases, with 12 bases left between them. The CDR3 protein is CASSFSGSLYEQYF. The CDR3 DNA sequence: TGTGCCAGCAGTTTCTCAGGGTCTCTCTACGAGCAGTACTTC.

The sample holds many counts of this clonotype. The chain is built from TRBV7-9 and TRBJ2-7; D is perhaps TRBD1 (6 bases). Per the germline V gene, CDR1 is SEHNR and CDR2 is FQNEAQ (reference sequence). The CDR3 contains 14 residues. Between the trimmed V and J ends, which lost 3 bases and 4 bases, there was a span of 13 bases. As DNA, the CDR3 is TGTGCCAGCAGCTTCAGTCAGGGGTCTTACGAGCAGTACTTC. This translates into CASSFSQGSYEQYF. Combining the CDR3 with reference TRBV7-9 and TRBJ2-7 gives the whole variable domain DTGVSQNPRHKITKRGQNVTFRCDPISEHNRLYWYRQTLGQGPEFLTYFQNEAQLEKSRLLSDRFSAERPKGSFSTLEIQRTEQGDSAMYLCASSFSQGSYEQYFGPGTRLTVT.

This clonotype was seen ten or more times. The rearrangement links TRBV20-1 to TRBJ2-5; TRBD2 aligns across 16 bases. J gave up 7 bases and V 3 bases, and 11 bases lay outside the gene matches. CDR3 length: 17 amino acids. CDR1 is DFQATT, CDR2 SNEGSKA, per germline (reference sequence). The CDR3 region is CSARPGLAGGPRGTQYF. Written as DNA, the CDR3 is TGCAGTGCTAGGCCGGGACTAGCGGGAGGGCCGAGAGGGACCCAGTACTTC.

The rearrangement uses TRBV4-3 and TRBJ2-2, with D possibly TRBD2 on 5 matching bases. Germline V gene data show CDR1 as LGHNA and CDR2 as YSLEER. The CDR3 spans 15 residues. V was clipped by 3 bases and J by 6 bases, with 14 bases between them. CDR3 amino acids: CASSQDLNPPGELFF. The CDR3 DNA follows: TGCGCCAGCAGCCAGGACTTAAACCCCCCCGGGGAGCTGTTTTTT.

The V call is TRBV30, the J call TRBJ1-5; TRBD1 matches 10 bases. Per the germline V gene, CDR1 is GTSNPN and CDR2 is SVGIG (reference sequence). The CDR3 runs to 14 residues. V lost 2 bases and J lost 6; bases outside the gene matches: 4. The CDR3 coding sequence is TGTGCCTGGAGTACCGGGACAGGGGCTCAGCCCCAGCATTTT. Protein product: CAWSTGTGAQPQHF.

This clonotype was detected only a few times. This sequence joins TRBV20-1 and TRBJ2-7, with 10 bases fitting TRBD1. The germline gives CDR1 DFQATT, CDR2 SNEGSKA (reference sequence). V gave up 5 bases and J gave up 1 base; unmatched junction bases: 8. The CDR3 is made up of 15 amino acids. In DNA, the CDR3 is TGCAGTGCTGGAGCCCGGGACAGGGGTTCCTACGAGCAGTACTTC. Residues: CSAGARDRGSYEQYF.

The chain has TRBV18 and TRBJ2-3; D is possibly TRBD2 (5 bases). Trimming removed 4 bases at V and 2 bases at J, with 19 bases between. The germline V gene has CDR1 KGHSH and CDR2 LQKENI. The CDR3 covers 17 residues. The CDR3 spells CASSRSLGPSPTDTQYF. The CDR3 region has the DNA TGTGCCAGCTCACGTTCACTAGGCCCGTCTCCCACAGATACGCAGTATTTT.

The chain carries TRBV7-2 and TRBJ2-1; the match to TRBD2 covers 13 bases. This CDR3 has 17 residues. Trimming at V came to 5 bases and at J to 2 bases, leaving 6 bases not matched to a gene. Germline values: CDR1 SGHTA, CDR2 FQGNSA. CDR3: CASSRTSGRHTYNEQFF. For the CDR3, the DNA is TGTGCCAGCAGCAGGACTAGCGGGAGACATACCTACAATGAGCAGTTCTTC.

The CDR3 coding sequence is TGTGCCAGCAGCCCCACTCACAGGGGTTCACCCCTCCACTTT. Residues: CASSPTHRGSPLHF. The rearrangement links TRBV11-2 to TRBJ1-6; 7 bases agree with TRBD1. This CDR3 is built from 14 residues. Germline CDR1 SGHAT, CDR2 FQNNGV. V lost 5 bases, J lost 9 bases, and 7 bases stayed unmatched.